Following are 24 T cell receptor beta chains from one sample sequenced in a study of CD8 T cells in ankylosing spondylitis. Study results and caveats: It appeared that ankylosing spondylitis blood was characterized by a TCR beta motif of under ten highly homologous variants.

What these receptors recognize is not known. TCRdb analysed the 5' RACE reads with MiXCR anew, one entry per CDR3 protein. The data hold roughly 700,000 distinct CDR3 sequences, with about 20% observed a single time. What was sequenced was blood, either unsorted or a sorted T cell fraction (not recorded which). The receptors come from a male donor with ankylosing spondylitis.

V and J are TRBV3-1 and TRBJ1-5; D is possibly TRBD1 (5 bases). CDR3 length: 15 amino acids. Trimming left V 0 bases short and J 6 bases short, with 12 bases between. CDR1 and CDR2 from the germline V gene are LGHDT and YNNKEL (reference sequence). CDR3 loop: CASSQDSGFGQPQHF. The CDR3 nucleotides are TGTGCCAGCAGCCAAGATTCAGGGTTTGGTCAGCCCCAGCATTTT.

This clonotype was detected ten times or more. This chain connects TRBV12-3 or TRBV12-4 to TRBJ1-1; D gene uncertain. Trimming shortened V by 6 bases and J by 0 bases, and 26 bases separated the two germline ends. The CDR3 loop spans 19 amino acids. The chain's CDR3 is CASSRRERHESIMNTEAFF. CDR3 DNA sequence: TGTGCCAGCAGCCGTCGGGAGAGGCACGAATCTATAATGAACACTGAAGCTTTCTTT.

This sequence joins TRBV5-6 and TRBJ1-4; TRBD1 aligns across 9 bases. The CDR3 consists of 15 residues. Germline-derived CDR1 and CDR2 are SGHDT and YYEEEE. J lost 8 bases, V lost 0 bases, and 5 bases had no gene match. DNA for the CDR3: TGTGCCAGCAGCTTGGTGCGGGACAGGGACGAAAAACTGTTTTTT. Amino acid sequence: CASSLVRDRDEKLFF.

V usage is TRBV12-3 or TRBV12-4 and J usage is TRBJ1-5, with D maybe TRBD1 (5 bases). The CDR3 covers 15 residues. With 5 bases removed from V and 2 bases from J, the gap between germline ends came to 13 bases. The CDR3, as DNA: TGTGCCAGCAGTCCTATCGGAGGGGGCAATCAGCCCCAGCATTTT. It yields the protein CASSPIGGGNQPQHF.

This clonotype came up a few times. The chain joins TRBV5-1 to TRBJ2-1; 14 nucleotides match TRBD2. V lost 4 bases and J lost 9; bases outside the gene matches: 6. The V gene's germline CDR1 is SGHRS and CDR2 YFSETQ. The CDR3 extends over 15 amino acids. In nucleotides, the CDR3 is TGCGCCAGCAGCGCCCGACTAGCGGGGGGGGGTGAGCAGTTCTTC. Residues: CASSARLAGGGEQFF.

Here the CDR3 DNA reads TGCGCCAGCAGCTTGTGGACTAGCGGGGGGGAGAACATTCAGTACTTC. Protein: CASSLWTSGGENIQYF. The V and J genes are TRBV5-1 and TRBJ2-4; 15 nucleotides line up with TRBD2. V dropped 1 base and J dropped 7; count of bases not matched to a gene: 3. Looked up from germline, CDR1 is SGHRS and CDR2 is YFSETQ. The CDR3 sequence is 16 residues long.

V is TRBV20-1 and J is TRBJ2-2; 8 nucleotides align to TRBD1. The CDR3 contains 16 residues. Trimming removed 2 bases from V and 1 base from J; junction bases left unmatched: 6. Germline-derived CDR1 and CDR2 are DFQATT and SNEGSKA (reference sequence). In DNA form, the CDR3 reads TGCAGTGCTAGAACTCCGGGACAGGAGAACACCGGGGAGCTGTTTTTT. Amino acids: CSARTPGQENTGELFF.

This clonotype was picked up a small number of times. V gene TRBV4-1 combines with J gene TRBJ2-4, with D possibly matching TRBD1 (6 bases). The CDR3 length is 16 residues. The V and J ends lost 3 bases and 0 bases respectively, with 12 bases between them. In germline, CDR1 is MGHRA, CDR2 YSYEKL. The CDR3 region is CASSHEDSLAKNIQYF. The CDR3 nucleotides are TGCGCCAGCAGCCACGAGGACAGTTTAGCCAAAAACATTCAGTACTTC.

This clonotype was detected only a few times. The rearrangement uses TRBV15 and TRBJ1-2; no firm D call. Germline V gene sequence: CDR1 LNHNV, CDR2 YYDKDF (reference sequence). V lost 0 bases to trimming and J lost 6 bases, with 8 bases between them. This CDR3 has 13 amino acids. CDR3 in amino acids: CATSRDQTDGYTF. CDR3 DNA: TGTGCCACCAGCAGAGATCAGACGGATGGCTACACCTTC.

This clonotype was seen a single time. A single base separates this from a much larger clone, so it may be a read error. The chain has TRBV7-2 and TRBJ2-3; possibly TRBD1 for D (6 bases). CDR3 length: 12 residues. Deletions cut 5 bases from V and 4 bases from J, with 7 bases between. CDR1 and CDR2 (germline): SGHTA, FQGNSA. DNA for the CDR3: TGTGCCAGCAGCCGACAGGCAGATACGCAGTATTTT. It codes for CASSRQADTQYF. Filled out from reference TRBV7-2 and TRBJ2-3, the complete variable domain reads GAGVSQSPSNKVTEKGKDVELRCDPISGHTALYWYRQSLGQGLEFLIYFQGNSAPDKSGLPSDRFSAERTGGSVSTLTIQRTQQEDSAVYLCASSRQADTQYFGPGTRLTVL.

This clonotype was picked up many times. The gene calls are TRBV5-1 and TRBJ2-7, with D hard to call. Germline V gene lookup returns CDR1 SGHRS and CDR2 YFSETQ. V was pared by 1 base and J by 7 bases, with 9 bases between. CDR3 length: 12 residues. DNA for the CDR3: TGCGCCAGCAGCTTGAGGCCTGATGAGCAGTACTTC. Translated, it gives CASSLRPDEQYF.

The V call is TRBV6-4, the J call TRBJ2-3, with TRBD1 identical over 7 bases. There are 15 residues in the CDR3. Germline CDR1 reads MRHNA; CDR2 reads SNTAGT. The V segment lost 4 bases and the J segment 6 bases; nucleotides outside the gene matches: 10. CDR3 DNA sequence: TGTGCCAGCAGTGCTACAGGGGCCCCCGGCGATACGCAGTATTTT. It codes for CASSATGAPGDTQYF.

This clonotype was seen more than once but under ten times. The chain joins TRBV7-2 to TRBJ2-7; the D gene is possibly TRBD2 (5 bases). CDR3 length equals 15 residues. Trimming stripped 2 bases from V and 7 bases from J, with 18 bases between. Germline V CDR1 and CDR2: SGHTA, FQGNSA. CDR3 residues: CASSLLTEGPGEQYF. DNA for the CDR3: TGTGCCAGCAGCTTATTAACGGAAGGGCCGGGAGAGCAGTACTTC.

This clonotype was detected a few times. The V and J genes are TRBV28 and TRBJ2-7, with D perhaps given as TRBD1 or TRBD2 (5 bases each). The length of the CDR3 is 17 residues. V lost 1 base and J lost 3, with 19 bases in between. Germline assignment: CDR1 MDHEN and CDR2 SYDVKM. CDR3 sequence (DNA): TGTGCCAGCAGTTTATTCATGGGGGAGAGGGAAATCTACGAGCAGTACTTC. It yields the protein CASSLFMGEREIYEQYF. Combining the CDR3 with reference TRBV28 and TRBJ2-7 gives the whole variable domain DVKVTQSSRYLVKRTGEKVFLECVQDMDHENMFWYRQDPGLGLRLIYFSYDVKMKEKGDIPEGYSVSREKKERFSLILESASTNQTSMYLCASSLFMGEREIYEQYFGPGTRLTVT.

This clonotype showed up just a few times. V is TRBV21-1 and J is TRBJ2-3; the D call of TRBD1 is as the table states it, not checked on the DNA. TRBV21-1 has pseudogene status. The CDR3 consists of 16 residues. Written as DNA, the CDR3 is TGTGCCAGCAGCAAAACTGGCCGGGTCCAAGTGGATACGCAGTATTTT. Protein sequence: CASSKTGRVQVDTQYF.

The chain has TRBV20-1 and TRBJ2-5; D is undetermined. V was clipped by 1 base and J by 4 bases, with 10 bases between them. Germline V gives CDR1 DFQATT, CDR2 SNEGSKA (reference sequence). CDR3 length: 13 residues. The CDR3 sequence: CSARVPGAETQYF. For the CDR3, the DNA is TGCAGTGCTAGAGTGCCGGGTGCAGAGACCCAGTACTTC.

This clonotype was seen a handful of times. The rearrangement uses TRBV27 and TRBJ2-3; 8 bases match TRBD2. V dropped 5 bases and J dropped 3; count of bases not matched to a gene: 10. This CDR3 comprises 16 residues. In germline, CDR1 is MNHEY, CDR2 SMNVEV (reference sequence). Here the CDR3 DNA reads TGTGCCAGCAGTCCCCCCTTGACTAGCGTTACAGATACGCAGTATTTT. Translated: CASSPPLTSVTDTQYF.

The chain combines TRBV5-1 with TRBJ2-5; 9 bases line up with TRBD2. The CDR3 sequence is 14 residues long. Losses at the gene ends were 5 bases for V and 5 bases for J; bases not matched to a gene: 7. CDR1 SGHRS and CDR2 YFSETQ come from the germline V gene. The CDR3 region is CASSGGGALETQYF. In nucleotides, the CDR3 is TGCGCCAGCAGTGGCGGGGGGGCCCTGGAGACCCAGTACTTC.

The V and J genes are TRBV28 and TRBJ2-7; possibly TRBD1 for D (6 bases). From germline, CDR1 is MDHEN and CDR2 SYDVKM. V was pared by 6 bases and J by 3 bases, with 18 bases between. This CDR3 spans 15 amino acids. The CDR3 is CASRNQGSGGYEQYF. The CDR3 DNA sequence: TGTGCCAGCAGGAACCAGGGGAGCGGTGGCTACGAGCAGTACTTC.

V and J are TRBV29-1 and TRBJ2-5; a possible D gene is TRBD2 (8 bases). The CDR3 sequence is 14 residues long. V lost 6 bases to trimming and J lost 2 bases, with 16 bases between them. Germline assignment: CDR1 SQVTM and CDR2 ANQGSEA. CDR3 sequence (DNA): TGCAGCGTGGCGGGGGGACAGTTACAAGAGACCCAGTACTTC. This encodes CSVAGGQLQETQYF.

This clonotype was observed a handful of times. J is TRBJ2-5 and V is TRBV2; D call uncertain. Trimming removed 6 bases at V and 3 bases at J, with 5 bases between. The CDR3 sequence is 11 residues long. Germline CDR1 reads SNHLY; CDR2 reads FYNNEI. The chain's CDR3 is CASRTKETQYF. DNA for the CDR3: TGTGCCAGCAGAACCAAAGAGACCCAGTACTTC.

CDR3 residues: CASSPLGQTQPQHF. The CDR3 DNA sequence: TGTGCCAGCAGTCCGTTGGGACAGACTCAGCCCCAGCATTTT. The chain couples TRBV27 to TRBJ1-5, with TRBD1 identical over 7 bases. This CDR3 region has 14 residues. V shed 5 bases and J 6 bases; nucleotides not matched to a gene: 7. Germline-derived CDR1 and CDR2 are MNHEY and SMNVEV (reference sequence).

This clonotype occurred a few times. CDR3: CASRGGTDNYEQYF. The CDR3 region has the DNA TGTGCCAGCAGGGGGGGGACAGATAACTACGAGCAGTACTTC. The chain combines TRBV27 with TRBJ2-7; D may be TRBD1 or TRBD2 (7 bases each). V was clipped by 6 bases and J by 3 bases, with 15 bases between them. Germline CDR1 is MNHEY and CDR2 is SMNVEV (reference sequence). This CDR3 has 14 residues.

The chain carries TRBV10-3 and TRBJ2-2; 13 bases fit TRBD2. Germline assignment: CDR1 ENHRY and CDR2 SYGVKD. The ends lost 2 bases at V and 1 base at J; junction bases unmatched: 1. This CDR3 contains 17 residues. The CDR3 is CAISEGLAGVNTGELFF. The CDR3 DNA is TGTGCCATCAGTGAGGGACTAGCGGGGGTGAACACCGGGGAGCTGTTTTTT.